The source of this T cell receptor (beta chain) is a study of blood T cells in healthy people across ages. Study-wide results and limits: The unknown donor CMV status may have confounded expanded clonotype changes.

Using a J-beta primer mix together with a sample-barcoded 5' primer, a second PCR was run for about 6 to 11 cycles. Each cDNA molecule received a tag from a template-switch adaptor that had 12 random nucleotides. There were at least 3 million CDR3-containing paired-end reads obtained from each sample. One entry per CDR3 protein, called by TCRdb with MiXCR from the 5' RACE reads. This table has about 670,000 distinct CDR3 sequences, under 65% appearing once. The CDR3 spans 13 residues. Germline V gene data show CDR1 as SGHRS and CDR2 as YFSETQ. About this clonotype: The antigen is undetermined.

Approximately 9 milliliters was the volume of peripheral blood drawn from each donor. The source of this sequence is a woman aged 80 or older in good health. The rearrangement uses TRBV5-1 and TRBJ2-4; TRBD2 is a possible D gene (6 bases). The J call is doubtful: the DNA matches TRBJ2-7 better. Sequenced material: blood. The CDR3 DNA reads as TGCGCCAGCTTCCTTGGAGGGGACGGCGAGCAGTACTTC. Translated: CASFLGGDGEQYF.